This passage covers 30 T cell receptor beta chains from one sample sequenced in a study of T-cell memory formation after mild COVID-19. From the 5' RACE reads, TCRdb called clonotypes with MiXCR, one entry per CDR3 protein. The sample records about 240,000 distinct CDR3 sequences, 7.5% to 10% being singletons. The specimen sequenced was PBMCs or a T cell subset sorted from them (not recorded which). All receptors derive from a man younger than 30 who had mild COVID-19 (a few samples of this study predate the infection). Cell type and time point are not known.

The chain couples TRBV15 to TRBJ2-3, with 14 nucleotides matching TRBD2. V trimming: 4 bases; J trimming: 4 bases; junction bases outside the gene matches: 4. Germline-derived CDR1 and CDR2 are LNHNV and YYDKDF (reference sequence). This CDR3 contains 16 residues. The CDR3, as DNA: TGTGCCACCAGCATTAGACTAGCGGGGGGGGCAGATACGCAGTATTTT. It is translated as CATSIRLAGGADTQYF.

The rearrangement joins TRBV20-1 to TRBJ1-4; D is possibly TRBD1 (6 bases). This CDR3 spans 15 amino acids. Germline V gene sequence: CDR1 DFQATT, CDR2 SNEGSKA (reference sequence). Trimming removed 5 bases at V and 0 bases at J, with 13 bases between. CDR3 DNA: TGCAGTGCTTCGGACAGCTCCTCAACTAATGAAAAACTGTTTTTT. Protein: CSASDSSSTNEKLFF.

The rearrangement joins TRBV4-3 to TRBJ2-1, with 10 positions matching TRBD2. The CDR3 loop spans 16 amino acids. The V and J ends lost 4 bases and 5 bases, in that order; junction bases with no gene match: 8. Germline V gene lookup returns CDR1 LGHNA and CDR2 YSLEER. The CDR3 nucleotides are TGCGCCAGCAGCCCAGCGGCTAGCGGGGGAAACAATGAGCAGTTCTTC. Its protein is CASSPAASGGNNEQFF.

This clonotype came up a few times. The chain links TRBV7-2 to TRBJ1-5, with a tentative D call TRBD1 (5 bases). Looked up from germline, CDR1 is SGHTA and CDR2 is FQGNSA. The CDR3 length is 15 residues. The V gene lost 5 bases and the J gene lost 7 bases, with 18 bases spanning the gap. CDR3 protein: CASSPAAGNGQPQHF. CDR3 nucleotides: TGTGCCAGCAGCCCCGCCGCAGGGAACGGCCAGCCCCAGCATTTT.

The chain joins TRBV20-1 to TRBJ1-1; D call uncertain. CDR3 length: 14 amino acids. The V end lost 4 bases, the J end lost 1 base, and 13 bases lay between the germline ends. Germline CDR1 is DFQATT and CDR2 is SNEGSKA (reference sequence). In DNA, the CDR3 is TGCAGTGCTAAAGAGGACGGAGGGAACACTGAAGCTTTCTTT. Protein sequence: CSAKEDGGNTEAFF.

This clonotype was counted ten times or more. The V call is TRBV10-3, the J call TRBJ2-3; TRBD1 or TRBD2 may be the D gene (5 bases each). The CDR3 spans 13 residues. CDR1 ENHRY and CDR2 SYGVKD come from the germline V gene. V lost 5 bases to trimming and J lost 6 bases, with 12 bases between them. The CDR3 DNA follows: TGTGCCATCAGTTGGGACCCGGGGGATACGCAGTATTTT. Protein product: CAISWDPGDTQYF.

The chain joins TRBV5-4 to TRBJ2-7, with 13 bases fitting TRBD2. Germline V gene sequence: CDR1 SGHNT, CDR2 YYREEE (reference sequence). The length of the CDR3 is 17 residues. Trimming at V came to 3 bases and at J to 0 bases, leaving 6 bases not matched to a gene. The CDR3 here is CASSSGLAGASSYEQYV. The CDR3 DNA reads TGTGCCAGCAGCTCCGGACTAGCGGGGGCCAGCTCCTACGAGCAGTACGTC.

Comment on this clonotype: A read error may produce the germline difference seen at one junction end. V and J are TRBV18 and TRBJ2-7; TRBD1 matches 11 bases. The germline gives CDR1 KGHSH, CDR2 LQKENI. CDR3 length: 14 amino acids. In DNA, the CDR3 is TGTGCCAGCTCGCTCTATGGACAGGGGGCCGGTATCAACTTC. This sequence encodes CASSLYGQGAGINF.

This clonotype was seen a few times. The chain joins TRBV7-6 to TRBJ1-4; D possibly corresponds to TRBD1 (5 bases). CDR1 SGHVS and CDR2 FNYEAQ come from the germline V gene. This CDR3 contains 14 residues. The V end lost 4 bases, the J end lost 7 bases, and 13 bases lay between the germline ends. CDR3 bases: TGTGCCAGCAGCTATCGGCAGGGAGCTGAAAAACTGTTTTTT. Amino acid sequence: CASSYRQGAEKLFF.

The J gene is TRBJ2-6, the V gene TRBV6-2 or TRBV6-3; 7 bases are shared with TRBD2. Trimming took 7 bases from V and 0 from J; bases not matched to a gene: 12. This CDR3 has 18 amino acids. The germline V gene has CDR1 MNHEY and CDR2 SVGEGT. CDR3 protein: CASITRLAASSGANVLTF. CDR3 nucleotides: TGTGCCAGCATCACAAGGCTAGCGGCTAGCTCTGGGGCCAACGTCCTGACTTTC.

The gene calls are TRBV11-2 and TRBJ2-1; no firm D call. The CDR3 runs 13 residues. The V end was cut by 0 bases, the J end by 9 bases, with 9 bases between. Germline CDR1 SGHAT, CDR2 FQNNGV. The DNA of the CDR3 is TGTGCCAGCAGCTTAGATCGATTGGGTGAGCAGTTCTTC. Protein sequence: CASSLDRLGEQFF.

V is TRBV9 and J is TRBJ2-1; D assignment may be TRBD1 or TRBD2 (5 bases each). The CDR3 loop spans 16 amino acids. CDR1 SGDLS and CDR2 YYNGEE come from the germline V gene. V gave up 3 bases and J gave up 2 bases, with 15 bases separating them. CDR3 DNA sequence: TGTGCCAGCAGCGCTCCAGGCCGGGGCGCCTACAATGAGCAGTTCTTC. This sequence encodes CASSAPGRGAYNEQFF.

This clonotype was picked up many times. The chain combines TRBV6-2 or TRBV6-3 with TRBJ1-2; no reliable D call. This CDR3 comprises 14 residues. Germline CDR1 MNHEY, CDR2 SVGEGT. V was pared by 0 bases and J by 4 bases, with 9 bases between. Here the CDR3 reads CASSYSADPYGYTF. Written as DNA, the CDR3 is TGTGCCAGCAGTTACTCGGCGGACCCCTATGGCTACACCTTC.

This clonotype occurred a few times. The V call is TRBV24-1, the J call TRBJ2-2; TRBD1 matches 10 bases. CDR3 length: 13 amino acids. The junction had 2 bases not matched to a gene; V was cut back by 10 bases and J by 4 bases. Germline lookup yields CDR1 KGHDR and CDR2 SFDVKD. The CDR3 DNA follows: TGTGCCACAGGGACAGGGGCCACCGGGGAGCTGTTTTTT. As protein: CATGTGATGELFF.

This rearrangement joins TRBV6-5 to TRBJ1-2; no firm D call. Germline lookup yields CDR1 MNHEY and CDR2 SVGAGI. CDR3 length: 14 amino acids. Trimming removed 6 bases at V and 0 bases at J, with 11 bases between. The CDR3 DNA reads as TGTGCCAGCAGCCGTCCGGGGTCTAACTATGGCTACACCTTC. Its translation: CASSRPGSNYGYTF.

This clonotype was seen more than once but under ten times. Germline and junction disagree at one end, which may indicate a read error. The gene calls are TRBV7-7 and TRBJ1-5; 7 nucleotides line up with TRBD1. In germline, CDR1 is SSHAT, CDR2 FNYEAQ (reference sequence). This CDR3 is 14 amino acids long. This CDR3 is CASSFGQARQPQHF. As DNA, the CDR3 is TGTGCTAGCAGCTTTGGACAGGCTAGGCAGCCCCAGCATTTT.

The chain is built from TRBV4-2 and TRBJ2-2, with D possibly matching TRBD2 (6 bases). The germline V gene encodes CDR1 LGHNA and CDR2 YNFKEQ. V was trimmed by 6 bases and J by 1 base, leaving 12 bases between them. The CDR3 is 15 amino acids. The chain's CDR3 is CASRPPGRNTGELFF. The CDR3 nucleotides read TGTGCCAGCAGACCCCCCGGGAGGAACACCGGGGAGCTGTTTTTT.

This chain links TRBV4-1 with TRBJ2-7; TRBD1 aligns across 11 bases. CDR1 is MGHRA, CDR2 YSYEKL, per germline. CDR3 length: 15 amino acids. Unmatched junction bases numbered 1, after V lost 0 bases and J lost 3 bases. In DNA, the CDR3 is TGCGCCAGCAGCCAAGAGGACAGGGGGCACTACGAGCAGTACTTC. This codes for CASSQEDRGHYEQYF.

This clonotype was seen many times. The chain recombines TRBV15 with TRBJ2-7, with 8 bases identical to TRBD1. This CDR3 has 17 residues. The germline V gene encodes CDR1 LNHNV and CDR2 YYDKDF (reference sequence). The J segment lost 2 bases and the V segment lost 0 bases, leaving 9 bases of the junction unmatched. The DNA of the CDR3 is TGTGCCACCAGCAGAGAATTTGGGACAGGCATGGCCTACGAGCAGTACTTC. Residues: CATSREFGTGMAYEQYF.

J is TRBJ2-3 and V is TRBV7-2; TRBD2 matches at 10 bases. The J segment lost 5 bases and the V segment lost 4 bases, leaving 6 bases of the junction unmatched. This CDR3 comprises 15 residues. CDR1 and CDR2 (germline): SGHTA, FQGNSA. The CDR3: CASSSGLAWGDTQYF. CDR3 in DNA: TGTGCCAGCAGCTCGGGACTAGCGTGGGGAGATACGCAGTATTTT.

The gene calls are TRBV5-1 and TRBJ1-1; possibly TRBD1 for D (6 bases). V lost 2 bases, J lost 4 bases, and 15 bases lay in between. Germline V gene sequence: CDR1 SGHRS, CDR2 YFSETQ. CDR3 length: 15 residues. The CDR3 here is CASSFVGGAGTEAFF. The CDR3 DNA sequence: TGCGCCAGCAGCTTCGTTGGGGGCGCGGGCACTGAAGCTTTCTTT.

The V and J genes are TRBV12-3 or TRBV12-4 and TRBJ1-1, with D tentatively TRBD1 (5 bases). The V end was cut by 5 bases, the J end by 3 bases, with 16 bases between. The CDR3 spans 15 residues. The CDR3 protein is CASSQHGGHYTEAFF. The DNA of the CDR3 is TGTGCCAGCAGTCAGCACGGGGGTCACTACACTGAAGCTTTCTTT.

This chain joins TRBV20-1 and TRBJ1-3; tentatively, D is TRBD1 (6 bases). The length of the CDR3 is 17 residues. Germline values: CDR1 DFQATT, CDR2 SNEGSKA (reference sequence). V lost 3 bases and J 4 bases, leaving 22 bases between the germline ends. The DNA of the CDR3 is TGCAGTGCTAGGAAGGGGGAAGGGCAGGGGAGCGGAAACACCATATATTTT. This sequence encodes CSARKGEGQGSGNTIYF.

This clonotype has just a few counts. V and J are TRBV11-2 and TRBJ2-7, with a weak D call TRBD2 (6 bases). This CDR3 spans 15 amino acids. V was clipped by 0 bases and J by 6 bases, with 15 bases between them. The V gene's germline CDR1 is SGHAT and CDR2 FQNNGV. The CDR3 region is CASSLEGLPCREQYV. CDR3 sequence (DNA): TGTGCCAGCAGCTTAGAGGGACTCCCCTGCCGCGAGCAGTACGTC.

This clonotype was counted only a few times. The rearrangement joins TRBV4-3 to TRBJ2-1, with D maybe TRBD1 (7 bases). In germline, CDR1 is LGHNA, CDR2 YSLEER. Deletions cut 3 bases from V and 4 bases from J, with 19 bases between. The CDR3 covers 17 residues. The DNA for the CDR3 is TGCGCCAGCAGCCAGGGGCTGGTCCAGGGGGGTTACAATGAGCAGTTCTTC. Protein product: CASSQGLVQGGYNEQFF.

The rearrangement joins TRBV7-2 to TRBJ1-6; 12 nucleotides agree with TRBD1. V gave up 8 bases and J gave up 2 bases; unmatched junction bases: 4. This CDR3 has 16 residues. The germline CDR1 and CDR2 sequences are SGHTA and FQGNSA. The CDR3 DNA is TGTGCCAGCCGGGACAGGGGGCTGACCTATAATTCACCCCTCCACTTT. Its translation is CASRDRGLTYNSPLHF.

This chain joins TRBV7-9 and TRBJ2-1; 11 bases agree with TRBD2. Trimming took 8 bases from V and 1 from J; bases not matched to a gene: 10. The CDR3 runs to 17 residues. Germline V gives CDR1 SEHNR, CDR2 FQNEAQ (reference sequence). CDR3: CASGVLTSGDSYNEQFF. The CDR3 coding sequence is TGTGCCAGCGGAGTACTGACTAGCGGGGATTCCTACAATGAGCAGTTCTTC.

V gene TRBV20-1 combines with J gene TRBJ2-3; D may be TRBD2 (6 bases). Per germline, CDR1 DFQATT and CDR2 SNEGSKA (reference sequence). This CDR3 is built from 15 residues. Trimming cost V 0 bases and J 2 bases, with 12 bases left between them. The DNA of the CDR3 is TGCAGTGCTAGAGAGTGGCGGGGCTTCACAGATACGCAGTATTTT. Protein: CSAREWRGFTDTQYF.

This clonotype appeared a few times. The chain combines TRBV15 with TRBJ1-4, with 8 bases that match TRBD1. Germline CDR1 reads LNHNV; CDR2 reads YYDKDF (reference sequence). The CDR3 sequence is 14 residues long. The V and J ends lost 5 bases and 8 bases, in that order; junction bases with no gene match: 7. CDR3 residues: CATSARTGREKLFF. CDR3 in DNA: TGTGCCACCAGCGCCCGGACAGGGAGGGAAAAACTGTTTTTT.

The V call is TRBV15, the J call TRBJ1-1; D possibly corresponds to TRBD1 (6 bases). The CDR3 length is 15 residues. The germline V gene encodes CDR1 LNHNV and CDR2 YYDKDF (reference sequence). Between the trimmed V and J ends, which lost 5 bases and 1 base, there was a span of 14 bases. This CDR3 is CATSGGGQQNTEAFF. CDR3 DNA sequence: TGTGCCACCAGCGGCGGAGGACAGCAGAACACTGAAGCTTTCTTT.